The rows below give T cell receptor beta chains drawn from one sample of a study of cytomegalovirus exposure and HLA in healthy donors. Sequenced by immunoSEQ multiplex PCR; TCRdb stores in-frame clones only, minus some. The sample holds over 75,000 clones; approximately 85% are singletons and the top ten take over 5%. Sample: PBMCs. The receptor source for this set is a woman in her late teens or twenties in good health and CMV-seropositive. Both conserved end residues are part of each CDR3. The order of the fields is J gene, clone size, D gene, V gene, CDR3 DNA, CDR3 protein. A D gene is named only where the DNA matches it firmly. Rows give clone size only sometimes, using once, few, many, or a class for an expanded clone.

TRBJ1-1 | NA | NA | TRBV7-3 | TGTGCCAGCAGCTCGACAGTTAACACTGAAGCTTTCTTT | CASSSTVNTEAFF
TRBJ2-1 | NA | NA | TRBV10-3 | TGTGCCATGAGGACAGTTGGGAATGAGCAGTTCTTC | CAMRTVGNEQFF
TRBJ2-5 | NA | TRBD2 | TRBV28 | TGTGCCAGCAGTTCGGGGGGGGAGACCCAGTACTTC | CASSSGGETQYF
TRBJ2-1 | NA | NA | TRBV4-1 | TGCGCCAGCAGCCAAGTCTTGTACTATGAGCAGTTCTTC | CASSQVLYYEQFF
TRBJ1-4 | NA | TRBD1 | TRBV5-6 | TGTGCCAGCAGCTTACGCTCCGGGACAGGGGACGAAAAACTGTTTTTT | CASSLRSGTGDEKLFF
TRBJ2-3 | once | TRBD1 | TRBV25-1 | TGTGCCAGCAGTGCTACCGCCGGGACAGGTCGCGCAGATACGCAGTATTTT | CASSATAGTGRADTQYF
TRBJ1-3 | NA | TRBD1 | TRBV9 | TGTGCCAGCAGTAACGACAGGGCTGGAAACACCATATATTTT | CASSNDRAGNTIYF
TRBJ1-2 | once | NA | TRBV6-5 | TGTGCCAGCAGTTCCACCAGGGGACCAAACTATGGCTACACCTTC | CASSSTRGPNYGYTF
TRBJ1-2 | NA | TRBD1 | TRBV15 | TGTGCCACCAGCAGAGATGGAGGCGACAGGGTATTTGGCTACACCTTC | CATSRDGGDRVFGYTF
TRBJ1-4 | NA | TRBD1 | TRBV28 | TGTGTATCGAGGCCGGGACAGGGGATTAATGAAAAACTGTTTTTT | CVSRPGQGINEKLFF
TRBJ1-1 | NA | NA | TRBV5-6 | TGTGCCAGCAGCTTGGCCGGCGGGGTGGGCACTGAAGCTTTCTTT | CASSLAGGVGTEAFF
TRBJ2-1 | NA | NA | TRBV9 | TGTGCCAGCAGCGTAGGACCCCTAGCAACGACCTACAATGAGCAGTTCTTC | CASSVGPLATTYNEQFF